This TCR beta chain came from a study of OX40 agonist ivuxolimab in advanced cancers. Blood samples were obtained at baseline, cycle 4 day 1, and cycle 7 day 1. This CDR3 region has 13 residues. V lost 1 base and J lost 6, with 9 bases in between. The germline V gene encodes CDR1 SEHNR and CDR2 FQNEAQ (reference sequence). Sequenced by immunoSEQ multiplex PCR; TCRdb stores in-frame clones only, minus some. The sample includes tens of thousands of clones, 83% of them seen just once. The chain links TRBV7-9 to TRBJ1-1, with a possible D match to TRBD1 (5 bases). Sequencing was performed on CD4+ or CD8+ T cells sorted from blood, taken in a trial of the OX40 agonist ivuxolimab. This TCR derives from an adult with an advanced solid tumor such as melanoma, head and neck, liver or kidney cancer. CDR3: CASSLVDSSEAFF. CDR3 nucleotide sequence: TGTGCCAGCAGCTTAGTCGACAGCTCTGAAGCTTTCTTT.